Listed below are T cell receptor beta chains from one sample, sequenced in a study of cytomegalovirus exposure and HLA in healthy donors. Sequenced by immunoSEQ multiplex PCR; TCRdb stores in-frame clones only, minus some. The sample shows under 65,000 clones, approximately 82% of them seen only once. Sequencing input: PBMCs. Source of these receptors: a woman younger than 35 in good health and CMV-seronegative. The CDR3 runs from the conserved cysteine through the conserved F or W. Each record gives: CDR3 length, clone size, V gene, D gene, J gene, CDR3 DNA, CDR3 protein. A D gene is named only where the DNA matches it firmly. The size field is filled for only some rows; it gives once, few, many or a size class.

15	-	TRBV28	TRBD1	TRBJ1-4	TGTGCCAGCAGGGGTCACAGGGGGGTTAATGAAAAACTGTTTTTT	CASRGHRGVNEKLFF
14	-	TRBV10-3	TRBD1	TRBJ1-2	TGTGCCGTCAAGTCTCAGGGGGCCGACTATGGCTACACCTTC	CAVKSQGADYGYTF
17	-	TRBV30	TRBD1	TRBJ1-6	TGTGCCTGGAGTCCGGACAGGGGGGGGTCCTATAATTCACCCCTCCACTTT	CAWSPDRGGSYNSPLHF
15	few	TRBV29-1	TRBD2	TRBJ2-1	TGCAGCGTCGAGACTAGCGGGAGCTCCTACAATGAGCAGTTCTTC	CSVETSGSSYNEQFF
16	few	TRBV6-5	TRBD2	TRBJ2-3	TGTGCCAGCAGTTACTCGAGCGGGAGAGGTTCAGATACGCAGTATTTT	CASSYSSGRGSDTQYF
13	-	TRBV19	-	TRBJ2-2	TGTGCCAGTAGTACCGGGGTGGCCGGGGAGCTGTTTTTT	CASSTGVAGELFF
14	-	TRBV19	-	TRBJ2-2	TGTGCCACCACAAACTTTAGGGGGTCCGGGGAGCTGTTTTTT	CATTNFRGSGELFF
15	-	TRBV6-4	TRBD2	TRBJ2-2	TGTGCCAGCAGACCAGCGGGAGCGGACACCGGGGAGCTGTTTTTT	CASRPAGADTGELFF
16	-	TRBV4-1	TRBD2	TRBJ2-1	TGCGCCAGCAGCCCCTTAGCGGGGAGCTCCTACAATGAGCAGTTCTTC	CASSPLAGSSYNEQFF
15	few	TRBV6-1	TRBD2	TRBJ2-7	TGTGCCAGCAGTGAACAGCCCGGGACTAGCTTCGAACAGTACTTC	CASSEQPGTSFEQYF
15	-	TRBV2	TRBD2	TRBJ2-1	TGTGCCAGCAGGACCCGGACTAGCGGGAGTAATGAGCAGTTCTTC	CASRTRTSGSNEQFF
13	-	TRBV7-2	-	TRBJ1-3	TGTGCCAGCAGCATTACACCTGGAAACACCATATATTTT	CASSITPGNTIYF
14	-	TRBV18	-	TRBJ1-2	TGTGCCAGCCCTAAACGGGGGGTGGGCTATGGCTACACCTTC	CASPKRGVGYGYTF
17	-	TRBV15	TRBD1	TRBJ1-4	TGTGCCACCAGCAGAGATCTAAGGGGACAGCCTAATGAAAAACTGTTTTTT	CATSRDLRGQPNEKLFF
14	-	TRBV27	TRBD1	TRBJ2-5	TGTGCCAGCAGTTCCGGGACAGGGAAAGAGACCCAGTACTTC	CASSSGTGKETQYF
15	-	TRBV7-6	-	TRBJ1-5	TGTGCCAGCAGCTTAGCGGGGCCCCTCAATCAGCCCCAGCATTTT	CASSLAGPLNQPQHF
14	-	TRBV6-5	-	TRBJ1-1	TGTGCCAGCAGTCATCTACTATCCGGGACTGAAGCTTTCTTT	CASSHLLSGTEAFF
15	-	TRBV7-7	TRBD2	TRBJ2-1	TGTGCCAGCAGCTTAAGCTTGAGCGGGGACAATGAGCAGTTCTTC	CASSLSLSGDNEQFF
12	-	TRBV18	-	TRBJ2-5	TGTGCCAGCTCATATTACCAAGAGACCCAGTACTTC	CASSYYQETQYF
16	-	TRBV4-1	-	TRBJ1-2	TGCGCCAGCAGCCAAGTTATATTGGGGCAGGGCTATGGCTACACCTTC	CASSQVILGQGYGYTF
13	few	TRBV29-1	TRBD1	TRBJ2-7	TGCAGCGTTTCCGGGACAGAAGCCTACGAGCAGTACTTC	CSVSGTEAYEQYF
15	-	TRBV28	TRBD2	TRBJ2-1	TGTGCCAGCAGTCCACTAGGGACTAGTCAGGATGAGCAGTTCTTC	CASSPLGTSQDEQFF